Only a few counts were recorded for the clone carrying this T cell receptor (beta chain). Its antigen remains unknown. Germline values: CDR1 LNHNV, CDR2 YYDKDF (reference sequence). Trimming cost V 3 bases and J 8 bases, with 20 bases left between them. The CDR3 runs to 15 residues. These data originate in a study of beta chain features in type 1 diabetes. Expressed TCRB transcripts were sequenced because the isolated RNA had all been reverse transcribed beforehand. Assay used: immunoSEQ multiplex PCR; TCRdb lists only in-frame clones, some missing. The sample has 200,000 to 300,000 clones, roughly 14% seen once; the top ten hold more than 0.02%. Study-level findings and limits: Researchers report that Type 1 diabetes patients had moderately but significantly shorter TCRB CDR3s across all four CD4+ subsets.

The chain combines TRBV15 with TRBJ2-7, with a weak D call TRBD1 (5 bases). Source material: naive CD4+ T cells from blood. This sequence originates from a woman aged 40 to 55 in good health. CDR3 coding DNA: TGTGCCACCAGCAGGGAAGTACAGGTTAACGGCAAGCAGTACTTC. Its protein product is CATSREVQVNGKQYF.